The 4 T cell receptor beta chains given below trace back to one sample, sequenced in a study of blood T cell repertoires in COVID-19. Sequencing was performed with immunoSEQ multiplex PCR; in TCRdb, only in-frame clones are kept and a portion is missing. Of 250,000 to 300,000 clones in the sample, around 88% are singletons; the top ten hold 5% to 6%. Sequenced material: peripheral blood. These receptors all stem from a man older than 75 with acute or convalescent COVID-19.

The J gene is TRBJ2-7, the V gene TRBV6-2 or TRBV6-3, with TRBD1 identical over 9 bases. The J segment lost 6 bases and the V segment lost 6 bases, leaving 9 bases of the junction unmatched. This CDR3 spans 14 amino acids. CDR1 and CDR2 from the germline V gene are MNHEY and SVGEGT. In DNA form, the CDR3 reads TGTGCCAGCAGCCAACCGGGACAGGGTCGCGAGCAGTACTTC. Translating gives CASSQPGQGREQYF.

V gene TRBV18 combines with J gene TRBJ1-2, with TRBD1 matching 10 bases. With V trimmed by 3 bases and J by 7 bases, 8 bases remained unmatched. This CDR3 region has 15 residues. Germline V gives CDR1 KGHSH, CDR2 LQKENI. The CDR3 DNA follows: TGTGCCAGCTCACCCAGCCCCAGGACAGGGGGTGGCTACACCTTC. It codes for CASSPSPRTGGGYTF.

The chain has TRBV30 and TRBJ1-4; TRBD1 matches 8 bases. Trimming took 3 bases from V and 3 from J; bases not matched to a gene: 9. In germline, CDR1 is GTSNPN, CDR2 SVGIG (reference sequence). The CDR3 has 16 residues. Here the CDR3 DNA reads TGTGCCTGGAGCCTGACAGGGGTATTCTCTAATGAAAAACTGTTTTTT. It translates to CAWSLTGVFSNEKLFF.

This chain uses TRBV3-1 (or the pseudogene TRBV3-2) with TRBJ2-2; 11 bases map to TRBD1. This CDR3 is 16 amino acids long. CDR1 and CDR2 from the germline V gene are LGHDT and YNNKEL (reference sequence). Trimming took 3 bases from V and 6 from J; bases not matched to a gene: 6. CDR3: CASSQPDRGPAGELFF. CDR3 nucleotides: TGTGCCAGCAGCCAGCCGGACAGGGGGCCCGCCGGGGAGCTGTTTTTT.